Below are 23 T cell receptor beta chains sequenced from a single sample in a study of post-analysis software for immune sequencing data. The TCR beta cDNA libraries contained unique molecular identifiers. TCRdb re-called the PCR reads through MiXCR, storing one row per CDR3 protein. This repertoire shows 820,000 or so distinct CDR3 sequences, under 70% found once; its top ten account for 4.6%. Antigens for these TCRs are unknown. Study-wide results and caveats: Patients showed TRBV5-6, TRBV5-1 and TRBV20-1 among five TRBV segments more frequent than in controls.

Input material: blood. The receptor source for this set is a girl under 18 with multiple sclerosis.

The genes are TRBV7-9 and TRBJ1-2; D gene uncertain. This CDR3 comprises 10 residues. Germline loops: CDR1 SEHNR, CDR2 FQNEAQ (reference sequence). Trimming left V 6 bases short and J 8 bases short, with 7 bases between. The CDR3: CASSSNGYTF. CDR3 sequence (DNA): TGTGCCAGCAGTAGCAACGGCTACACCTTC.

The gene calls are TRBV29-1 and TRBJ1-1, with TRBD1 as a possible D gene (6 bases). V shed 6 bases and J shed 0 bases, with 14 bases lying between them. The germline CDR1 and CDR2 sequences are SQVTM and ANQGSEA. The CDR3 loop spans 14 amino acids. CDR3 sequence reads: CSVGGGGMNTEAFF. CDR3 nucleotide sequence: TGCAGCGTGGGGGGCGGGGGCATGAACACTGAAGCTTTCTTT.

This clonotype appeared a few times. This chain connects TRBV7-3 to TRBJ2-7, with 12 bases identical to TRBD2. From germline, CDR1 is SGHTA and CDR2 FQGTGA. This CDR3 has 15 residues. Trimming removed 5 bases from V and 8 bases from J; junction bases left unmatched: 10. In DNA, the CDR3 is TGTGCCAGCAGCCCAGGGACTAGCGGGCTGGAAAAGCAGTACTTC. Its translation: CASSPGTSGLEKQYF.

In the case of this clonotype: One junction end does not reproduce the germline sequence, and a read error may be involved. The V call is TRBV7-6, the J call TRBJ1-6, with no clear D. Germline V lookup: CDR1 SGHVS, CDR2 FNYEAQ. The length of the CDR3 is 14 residues. Written as DNA, the CDR3 is TGTGCCAGCAGCCAGGCGGGATTTAATTCACCCCCCCACTTT. This encodes CASSQAGFNSPPHF.

The chain combines TRBV30 with TRBJ1-6; 7 nucleotides align to TRBD1. This CDR3 spans 14 amino acids. CDR1 is GTSNPN and CDR2 is SVGIG in the germline V gene (reference sequence). V was clipped by 3 bases and J by 5 bases; unmatched bases: 4. The CDR3 protein is CAWSGDSHNSPLHF. The CDR3 DNA reads as TGTGCCTGGAGCGGGGACAGCCATAATTCACCCCTCCACTTT.

The chain couples TRBV12-3 or TRBV12-4 to TRBJ2-5; TRBD2 aligns across 14 bases. The closer fit of TRBJ2-7 to the DNA end suggests the J call may be wrong. The CDR3 totals 17 residues. DNA for the CDR3: TGTGCCAGCAGTCCCGGGACTAGCGGGAGCCTATCCTACGAGCAGTACTTC. This sequence encodes CASSPGTSGSLSYEQYF.

J is TRBJ1-4 and V is TRBV20-1; D is possibly TRBD1 (6 bases). The V gene's germline CDR1 is DFQATT and CDR2 SNEGSKA (reference sequence). V lost 5 bases, J lost 6 bases, and 16 bases lay in between. The CDR3 covers 14 residues. The CDR3 DNA sequence: TGCAGTGCTGGGATCGGACAGTGGGATGAAAAACTGTTTTTT. Translated: CSAGIGQWDEKLFF.

The rearrangement links TRBV27 to TRBJ2-1; 7 bases fit TRBD2. This CDR3 comprises 14 residues. The germline gives CDR1 MNHEY, CDR2 SMNVEV (reference sequence). Trimming cost V 3 bases and J 6 bases; bases outside gene matches: 5. CDR3 protein: CASSFGGRANEQFF. The CDR3, as DNA: TGTGCCAGCAGTTTCGGAGGGAGGGCCAATGAGCAGTTCTTC.

The rearrangement links TRBV6-2 or TRBV6-3 to TRBJ2-1; TRBD2 matches 10 bases. The CDR3 sequence is 21 residues long. Germline assignment: CDR1 MNHEY and CDR2 SVGEGT. V lost 7 bases to trimming and J lost 0 bases; unmatched junction nucleotides: 21. Here the CDR3 DNA reads TGTGCCAGCATTCAAACTTTCAGCGGGAGGGGTTTATCCAGCTCCTACAATGAGCAGTTCTTC. It codes for CASIQTFSGRGLSSSYNEQFF.

This rearrangement joins TRBV7-2 to TRBJ2-3; a possible D gene is TRBD1 (6 bases). The V gene's germline CDR1 is SGHTA and CDR2 FQGNSA. This CDR3 has 16 residues. The V and J ends lost 5 bases and 8 bases respectively, with 23 bases between them. The CDR3 DNA follows: TGTGCCAGCAGCCAAAGAGGCGTGAGGGGGTCAGGTACGCAGTATTTT. It codes for CASSQRGVRGSGTQYF.

The rearrangement joins TRBV5-1 to TRBJ2-7, with 7 positions matching TRBD2. This CDR3 has 15 amino acids. Germline V gene lookup returns CDR1 SGHRS and CDR2 YFSETQ. Losses at the gene ends were 2 bases for V and 2 bases for J; bases not matched to a gene: 7. The CDR3 bases are TGCGCCAGCAGCTTTACTGCGGGAGTAACCTACGAGCAGTACTTC. Translating it yields CASSFTAGVTYEQYF.

This clonotype was detected only a few times. V and J are TRBV7-6 and TRBJ1-2; D unclear. V was pared by 6 bases and J by 8 bases, with 13 bases between. Germline loops: CDR1 SGHVS, CDR2 FNYEAQ. This CDR3 comprises 12 residues. This CDR3 is CASSSPAGGYTF. CDR3 bases: TGTGCCAGCAGTTCCCCCGCCGGGGGCTACACCTTC.

In its sample, this clonotype was seen once. The chain uses TRBV4-1 and TRBJ2-4; no definite D call. Trimming left V 2 bases short and J 0 bases short, with 8 bases between. The CDR3 is made up of 15 amino acids. The germline CDR1 and CDR2 sequences are MGHRA and YSYEKL. The CDR3, as DNA: TGCGCCAGCAGCCAACAGGTTATAGCCAAAAACATTCAGTACTTC. Translation: CASSQQVIAKNIQYF.

This rearrangement joins TRBV7-3 to TRBJ2-1; unclear D gene. The germline V gene has CDR1 SGHTA and CDR2 FQGTGA. The CDR3 contains 13 residues. The V and J ends lost 4 bases and 8 bases respectively, with 12 bases between them. CDR3 DNA sequence: TGTGCCAGCAGCTCCTCCCAGTACGATGAGCAGTTCTTC. It specifies CASSSSQYDEQFF.

As regards this clonotype: The conserved closing phenylalanine or tryptophan is absent in this CDR3, likely reflecting a read error. The chain carries TRBV20-1 and TRBJ2-7; TRBD2 matches 13 bases. Trimming cost V 5 bases and J 5 bases; bases outside gene matches: 6. This CDR3 is built from 14 residues. Per the germline V gene, CDR1 is DFQATT and CDR2 is SNEGSKA (reference sequence). DNA of the CDR3: TGCAGTGCTCCGATCGGGACTAGCGGGAACGAGCAGTACTTA. This codes for CSAPIGTSGNEQYL.

This clonotype was counted only a few times. The chain couples TRBV20-1 to TRBJ2-5; D possibly corresponds to TRBD2 (7 bases). This CDR3 is 12 amino acids long. V shed 8 bases and J shed 3 bases, with 13 bases lying between them. Germline CDR1 DFQATT, CDR2 SNEGSKA (reference sequence). In nucleotides, the CDR3 is TGCAGTCTACGGGGGGCCGAAGAGACCCAGTACTTC. Translating gives CSLRGAEETQYF.

There are a few counts of this clonotype. The genes are TRBV6-5 and TRBJ2-7; D is unclear. V was cut by 6 bases and J by 3 bases, with 9 bases left in between. This CDR3 comprises 12 residues. Germline CDR1 and CDR2: MNHEY and SVGAGI. CDR3 amino acids: CASSQNIYEQYF. CDR3 in DNA: TGTGCCAGCAGCCAAAACATCTACGAGCAGTACTTC.

V is TRBV18 and J is TRBJ1-2, with a tentative D call TRBD1 (6 bases). The CDR3 length is 14 residues. The ends were cut back, 6 bases at V and 8 bases at J, with 19 bases in the middle. CDR1 is KGHSH and CDR2 is LQKENI in the germline V gene. Here the CDR3 DNA reads TGTGCCAGCTCGGCCTCCGGGACACGAGGCGGCTACACCTTC. It encodes CASSASGTRGGYTF.

The chain combines TRBV20-1 with TRBJ2-1; D perhaps matches TRBD2 (6 bases). V lost 4 bases and J 1 base, leaving 14 bases between the germline ends. The V gene's germline CDR1 is DFQATT and CDR2 SNEGSKA (reference sequence). The CDR3 has 15 residues. The CDR3 DNA follows: TGCAGTGCTAATGGGATGGCGGGGTCCTACAATGAGCAGTTCTTC. Its translation: CSANGMAGSYNEQFF.

The chain joins TRBV9 to TRBJ1-4; 9 bases map to TRBD1. V dropped 3 bases and J dropped 5; count of bases not matched to a gene: 5. The CDR3 sequence is 15 residues long. CDR1 SGDLS and CDR2 YYNGEE come from the germline V gene. CDR3 in amino acids: CASSAQGAGNEKLFF. The CDR3 DNA follows: TGTGCCAGCAGCGCACAGGGGGCGGGGAATGAAAAACTGTTTTTT.

The gene calls are TRBV7-2 and TRBJ2-3; 9 bases line up with TRBD2. This CDR3 region has 18 residues. Germline lookup yields CDR1 SGHTA and CDR2 FQGNSA. V lost 1 base and J lost 0; bases outside the gene matches: 8. DNA for the CDR3: TGTGCCAGCAGCTTAGTGGCGGGGGGGCTAACTAGCACAGATACGCAGTATTTT. It translates to CASSLVAGGLTSTDTQYF. The full variable domain, its missing parts supplied by reference TRBV7-2 and TRBJ2-3, is GAGVSQSPSNKVTEKGKDVELRCDPISGHTALYWYRQSLGQGLEFLIYFQGNSAPDKSGLPSDRFSAERTGGSVSTLTIQRTQQEDSAVYLCASSLVAGGLTSTDTQYFGPGTRLTVL.

This chain uses TRBV29-1 with TRBJ2-3; TRBD2 matches at 10 bases. V trimming: 1 base; J trimming: 8 bases; junction bases outside the gene matches: 9. This CDR3 is built from 15 residues. Germline V gives CDR1 SQVTM, CDR2 ANQGSEA. The CDR3 nucleotides read TGCAGCGTTGAAGGGCTAGCGGGGGTCCCGGGTACGCAGTATTTT. Encoded protein: CSVEGLAGVPGTQYF.

The CDR3 bases are TGTGCCAGCACCCCTCCAAGGGCAGGGGTAAGGGGAAACTACGAGCAGTACTTC. Its protein product is CASTPPRAGVRGNYEQYF. The chain links TRBV12-3 or TRBV12-4 to TRBJ2-7, with D maybe TRBD1 (6 bases). The CDR3 runs 18 residues. Trimming shortened V by 7 bases and J by 3 bases, and 28 bases separated the two germline ends.